The present entry profiles one T cell receptor beta chain with its context. These data originate in a study of blood T cell repertoires in COVID-19. Study information: T cells, B-cell-depleted T cells, or PBMCs supplied cDNA or gDNA.

In the study's own analysis: From reference gene primer amplification, estimates of nucleated cell counts were derived. TCRdb's copy holds only in-frame clones and misses some; the assay was immunoSEQ multiplex PCR. V and J calls and clone size come straight from that table; D and trimming were deduced from the DNA. The data contain some 670,000 clones, more than 80% of them seen just once; the ten biggest clones take up over 0.2%. Germline CDR1 reads SGHRS; CDR2 reads YFSETQ. The ends were cut back, 4 bases at V and 6 bases at J, with 10 bases in the middle. The CDR3 has 12 amino acids. The sequenced sample was peripheral blood. The rearrangement joins TRBV5-1 to TRBJ1-2, with D perhaps matching TRBD1 (6 bases). The receptor was derived from a woman in her late teens or twenties with acute or convalescent COVID-19. CDR3 region: CASSVDSHGYTF. The CDR3 coding sequence is TGCGCCAGCAGCGTGGACAGTCATGGCTACACCTTC.